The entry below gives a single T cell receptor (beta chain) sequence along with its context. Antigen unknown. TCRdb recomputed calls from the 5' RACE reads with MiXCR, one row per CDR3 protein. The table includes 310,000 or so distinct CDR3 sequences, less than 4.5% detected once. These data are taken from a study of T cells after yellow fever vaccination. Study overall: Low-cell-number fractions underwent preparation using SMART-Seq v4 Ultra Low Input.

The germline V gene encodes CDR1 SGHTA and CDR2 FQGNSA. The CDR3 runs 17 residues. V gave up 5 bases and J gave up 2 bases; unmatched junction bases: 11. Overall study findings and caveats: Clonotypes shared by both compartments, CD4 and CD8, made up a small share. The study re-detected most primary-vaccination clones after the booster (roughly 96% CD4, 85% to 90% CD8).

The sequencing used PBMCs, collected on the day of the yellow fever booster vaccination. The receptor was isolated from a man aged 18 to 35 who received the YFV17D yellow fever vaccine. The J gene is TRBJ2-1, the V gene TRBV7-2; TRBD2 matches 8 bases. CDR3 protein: CASSPVSFGGAYNEQFF. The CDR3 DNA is TGTGCCAGCAGCCCCGTATCCTTCGGGGGGGCCTACAATGAGCAGTTCTTC.